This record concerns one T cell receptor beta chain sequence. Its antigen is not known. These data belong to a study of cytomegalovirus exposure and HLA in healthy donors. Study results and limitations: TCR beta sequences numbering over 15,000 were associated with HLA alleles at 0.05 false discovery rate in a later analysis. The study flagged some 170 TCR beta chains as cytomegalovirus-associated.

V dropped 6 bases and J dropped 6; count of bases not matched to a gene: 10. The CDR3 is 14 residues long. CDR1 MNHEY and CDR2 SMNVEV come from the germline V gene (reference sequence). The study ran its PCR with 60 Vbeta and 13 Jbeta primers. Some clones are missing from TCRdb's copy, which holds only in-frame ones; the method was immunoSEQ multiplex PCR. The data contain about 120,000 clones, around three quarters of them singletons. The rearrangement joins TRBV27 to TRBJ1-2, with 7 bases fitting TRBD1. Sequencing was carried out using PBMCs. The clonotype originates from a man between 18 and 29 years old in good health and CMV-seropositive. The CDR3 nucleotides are TGTGCCAGCAGGATCCTCGGGACAGTAAATGGCTACACCTTC. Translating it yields CASRILGTVNGYTF.